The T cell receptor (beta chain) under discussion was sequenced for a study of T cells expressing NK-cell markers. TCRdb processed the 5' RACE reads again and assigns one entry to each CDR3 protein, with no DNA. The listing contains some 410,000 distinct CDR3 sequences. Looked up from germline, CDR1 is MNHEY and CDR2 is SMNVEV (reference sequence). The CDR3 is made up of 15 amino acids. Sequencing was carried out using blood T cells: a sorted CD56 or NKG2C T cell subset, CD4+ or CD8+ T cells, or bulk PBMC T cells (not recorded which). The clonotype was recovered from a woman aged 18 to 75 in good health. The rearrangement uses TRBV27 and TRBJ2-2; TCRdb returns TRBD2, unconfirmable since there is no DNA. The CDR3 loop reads CASSFRLESTGELFF.